This section outlines one T cell receptor beta chain sequence together with its context. The target antigen is unknown. This record comes from a study of Ad26.COV2.S vaccination and SARS-CoV-2 variants. Findings and limits, study-wide: Vaccine and placebo recipients had similar non-spike TCR breadth.

There are 17 residues in the CDR3. The germline V gene has CDR1 SEHNR and CDR2 FQNEAQ (reference sequence). Trimming left V 5 bases short and J 5 bases short, with 23 bases between. The treatment here: about 20 received Ad26.COV2.S at low or high dose, single or two shots; 5 received placebo; per-sample allocation not given. Vaccine and placebo recipients were sampled on day 63 after the first injection. The assay was immunoSEQ multiplex PCR, and TCRdb's table has in-frame clones only and misses some. The table records some 270,000 clones, around 88% of them present only once. This receptor was taken from a person aged 18-60 years who received the Ad26.COV2.S COVID-19 vaccine or a placebo. The material sequenced was peripheral blood, taken in a trial of Ad26.COV2.S vaccine versus placebo. This rearrangement joins TRBV7-9 to TRBJ2-3; a possible D gene is TRBD2 (7 bases). The CDR3, as DNA: TGTGCCAGCAGCGCGGGGGCCAAAGGAGGGCCGGGAGATACGCAGTATTTT. This gives the protein CASSAGAKGGPGDTQYF.